What follows describes a single T cell receptor (beta chain). The method was immunoSEQ multiplex PCR; TCRdb's version includes in-frame clones alone and lacks a portion of them. The sample carries approximately 250,000 clones, roughly 84% recorded once. These data are taken from a study of blood T cell repertoires in COVID-19. Study information: The United States, Italy and Spain were the sources of the acute and convalescent COVID-19 samples. T cells, B-cell-depleted T cells, or PBMCs supplied cDNA or gDNA.

The specimen sequenced was peripheral blood. This TCR derives from a woman aged 40 to 50 who had recovered from COVID-19.

This CDR3 reads CASSEEGYSLTGEAFF. In DNA, the CDR3 is TGTGCCAGCAGTGAAGAGGGGTACAGCCTAACGGGTGAAGCTTTCTTT. The gene calls are TRBV2 and TRBJ1-1; maybe TRBD1 (5 bases). V dropped 1 base and J dropped 7 bases, with 19 bases sitting between them. There are 16 residues in the CDR3. Germline V lookup: CDR1 SNHLY, CDR2 FYNNEI.